Below, 21 T cell receptor beta chains from the same sample are listed, as sequenced in a study of shared clonotypes between healthy human individuals. The assay was immunoSEQ multiplex PCR, and TCRdb's table has in-frame clones only and misses some. In the table there are fewer than 3 million clones, 80% to 95% of which are singletons. Sequenced sample: naive CD4+ T cells from PBMCs. Subset described: CD45RA+ positively selected. The receptor source for this set is a man aged 18 to 29 in good health. Some clones in this sample may be carry-over from other donors' samples.

The rearrangement links TRBV28 to TRBJ1-5, with 8 bases aligning to TRBD1. This CDR3 contains 17 residues. V was pared by 2 bases and J by 4 bases, with 10 bases of the junction left unmatched. Germline V gene sequence: CDR1 MDHEN, CDR2 SYDVKM. The CDR3 reads CASSLPVTGVRNQPQHF. CDR3 bases: TGTGCCAGCAGTTTACCAGTGACAGGGGTTAGAAATCAGCCCCAGCATTTT. The full variable domain, rest sourced from reference TRBV28 and TRBJ1-5, is DVKVTQSSRYLVKRTGEKVFLECVQDMDHENMFWYRQDPGLGLRLIYFSYDVKMKEKGDIPEGYSVSREKKERFSLILESASTNQTSMYLCASSLPVTGVRNQPQHFGDGTRLSIL.

This chain uses TRBV27 with TRBJ2-2; D tentatively fits TRBD1 or TRBD2 (5 bases each). The CDR3 extends over 16 amino acids. V was pared by 6 bases and J by 6 bases, with 20 bases between. The germline V gene encodes CDR1 MNHEY and CDR2 SMNVEV (reference sequence). The CDR3 DNA reads as TGTGCCAGCAGAAAGCCGGGGCCAAGGTTGGCCGGGGAGCTGTTTTTT. Residues: CASRKPGPRLAGELFF.

This rearrangement joins TRBV19 to TRBJ1-2; D call uncertain. This CDR3 is 14 amino acids long. Germline CDR1 reads LNHDA; CDR2 reads SQIVND (reference sequence). V gave up 5 bases and J gave up 1 base, with 11 bases separating them. The CDR3 sequence: CASSPWTGNYGYTF. The CDR3 nucleotides are TGTGCCAGTAGTCCCTGGACTGGTAACTATGGCTACACCTTC.

This chain uses TRBV10-3 with TRBJ1-5, with 7 bases fitting TRBD1. This CDR3 is built from 12 residues. J was trimmed by 7 bases and V by 6 bases; bases with no gene match: 3. Germline V CDR1 and CDR2: ENHRY, SYGVKD. Here the CDR3 reads CAISRGDQPQHF. In DNA form, the CDR3 reads TGTGCCATCAGCAGGGGGGACCAGCCCCAGCATTTT.

This chain connects TRBV4-3 to TRBJ1-2, with 10 bases lining up with TRBD1. This CDR3 contains 15 residues. V was pared by 0 bases and J by 7 bases, with 5 bases of the junction left unmatched. Germline-derived CDR1 and CDR2 are LGHNA and YSLEER. DNA for the CDR3: TGCGCCAGCAGCCAAGACGGACAGGGGGTTTTTGGCTACACCTTC. Translation gives CASSQDGQGVFGYTF.

The J gene is TRBJ1-4, the V gene TRBV27; perhaps TRBD1 as D (5 bases). The germline V and J ends were trimmed by 4 bases and 7 bases, with 13 bases remaining between them. From germline, CDR1 is MNHEY and CDR2 SMNVEV (reference sequence). This CDR3 has 14 amino acids. The DNA for the CDR3 is TGTGCCAGCAGTTATTGGGGCTCCGGTGAAAAACTGTTTTTT. This sequence encodes CASSYWGSGEKLFF.

This clone was picked up one time. The rearrangement joins TRBV11-2 to TRBJ1-2, with TRBD1 as a possible D gene (5 bases). The V gene lost 0 bases and the J gene lost 9 bases, with 8 bases spanning the gap. This CDR3 has 12 amino acids. Germline CDR1 is SGHAT and CDR2 is FQNNGV. The CDR3 region has the DNA TGTGCCAGCAGCTTAGATGGGGGTCGCTACACCTTC. This gives the protein CASSLDGGRYTF.

The CDR3 sequence is CASSIGLAGGRETQYF. CDR3 DNA: TGCGCCAGCTCCATAGGACTAGCGGGAGGTAGGGAGACCCAGTACTTC. This rearrangement joins TRBV4-1 to TRBJ2-5; 14 nucleotides line up with TRBD2. The CDR3 covers 16 residues. The V gene end was trimmed by 8 bases and the J gene end by 5 bases; junction bases not matched to a gene: 10. Germline loops: CDR1 MGHRA, CDR2 YSYEKL.

V gene TRBV5-5 combines with J gene TRBJ1-2; D remains unclear. This CDR3 region has 15 residues. Trimming cost V 2 bases and J 4 bases, with 15 bases left between them. Germline V gene sequence: CDR1 SGHKS, CDR2 YYEKEE (reference sequence). The CDR3 loop is CASSLGSAAAYGYTF. CDR3 nucleotides: TGTGCCAGCAGCTTAGGATCCGCCGCAGCCTATGGCTACACCTTC.

This chain links TRBV6-1 with TRBJ1-5; D not resolved. CDR3 length equals 14 residues. Trimming took 1 base from V and 6 from J, leaving 10 bases between them. Germline V gene data show CDR1 as MNHNS and CDR2 as SASEGT. CDR3 in DNA: TGTGCCAGCAGTGAAGACCATTTCGGTCAGCCCCAGCATTTT. Translation: CASSEDHFGQPQHF.

The chain employs TRBV2 and TRBJ1-2; no clear D. Germline CDR1 and CDR2: SNHLY and FYNNEI. Trimming stripped 4 bases from V and 8 bases from J, with 11 bases between. The CDR3 length is 12 residues. CDR3 coding DNA: TGTGCCAGCAGTGGGACTTCATGGGGCTACACCTTC. This gives the protein CASSGTSWGYTF.

The chain couples TRBV5-1 to TRBJ2-6; 9 positions match TRBD1. The CDR3 is 17 amino acids. Losses at the gene ends were 1 base for V and 4 bases for J; bases not matched to a gene: 6. The germline CDR1 and CDR2 sequences are SGHRS and YFSETQ. The CDR3: CASSLTGQGPGANVLTF. The CDR3 region has the DNA TGCGCCAGCAGCTTGACTGGACAGGGGCCCGGGGCCAACGTCCTGACTTTC. Combining the CDR3 with reference TRBV5-1 and TRBJ2-6 gives the whole variable domain KAGVTQTPRYLIKTRGQQVTLSCSPISGHRSVSWYQQTPGQGLQFLFEYFSETQRNKGNFPGRFSGRQFSNSRSEMNVSTLELGDSALYLCASSLTGQGPGANVLTFGAGSRLTVL.

This clone was observed a single time. The V call is TRBV27, the J call TRBJ2-2; no clear D. Germline values: CDR1 MNHEY, CDR2 SMNVEV (reference sequence). The CDR3 totals 13 residues. The CDR3, as DNA: TGTGCTCATTATAGGGCTCTCGGCGGGGAGCTGTTTTTT. Translating gives CAHYRALGGELFF.

The chain is built from TRBV7-9 and TRBJ1-2; TRBD1 might be the D (5 bases). The CDR3 spans 13 residues. Trimming stripped 2 bases from V and 6 bases from J, with 10 bases between. Germline assignment: CDR1 SEHNR and CDR2 FQNEAQ (reference sequence). The CDR3 loop reads CASSLRQGDGYTF. CDR3 DNA sequence: TGTGCCAGCAGCTTAAGGCAGGGCGATGGCTACACCTTC.

The chain carries TRBV28 and TRBJ2-3; 11 positions match TRBD2. Germline trimming cut 5 bases from V and 5 bases from J; bases unmatched to any gene: 6. In germline, CDR1 is MDHEN, CDR2 SYDVKM. The CDR3 runs to 15 residues. The chain's CDR3 is CASSQTSGMVDTQYF. The CDR3 coding sequence is TGTGCCAGCAGTCAGACTAGCGGGATGGTAGATACGCAGTATTTT. Full variable domain (missing parts from reference TRBV28 and TRBJ2-3): DVKVTQSSRYLVKRTGEKVFLECVQDMDHENMFWYRQDPGLGLRLIYFSYDVKMKEKGDIPEGYSVSREKKERFSLILESASTNQTSMYLCASSQTSGMVDTQYFGPGTRLTVL.

V is TRBV7-9 and J is TRBJ1-6, with a possible D match to TRBD1 (5 bases). Per the germline V gene, CDR1 is SEHNR and CDR2 is FQNEAQ (reference sequence). This CDR3 spans 14 amino acids. Trimming left V 4 bases short and J 6 bases short, with 10 bases between. CDR3 loop: CASSSAGGNSPLHF. CDR3 nucleotides: TGTGCCAGCAGCTCGGCGGGGGGTAATTCACCCCTCCACTTT.

This chain joins TRBV2 and TRBJ2-7; no definite D call. V was shortened by 6 bases and J by 3 bases, with 6 bases between the two germline ends. The germline V gene encodes CDR1 SNHLY and CDR2 FYNNEI. This CDR3 has 11 residues. The CDR3 DNA reads as TGTGCCAGCAGGGAGAACTACGAGCAGTACTTC. This encodes CASRENYEQYF.

The chain couples TRBV30 to TRBJ2-3; 10 bases map to TRBD2. V was clipped by 2 bases and J by 1 base; unmatched bases: 6. This CDR3 is 16 amino acids long. The germline V gene has CDR1 GTSNPN and CDR2 SVGIG (reference sequence). CDR3 region: CAWSSSSGSRTDTQYF. In DNA, the CDR3 is TGTGCCTGGAGTTCTTCTAGCGGGAGCCGCACAGATACGCAGTATTTT.

This chain links TRBV4-1 with TRBJ2-5; the D call may be TRBD1 or TRBD2 (5 bases each). Looked up from germline, CDR1 is MGHRA and CDR2 is YSYEKL. Deletions cut 3 bases from V and 4 bases from J, with 15 bases between. This CDR3 spans 15 amino acids. The CDR3 spells CASSQGPQGGETQYF. CDR3 nucleotides: TGCGCCAGCAGCCAGGGACCTCAGGGTGGAGAGACCCAGTACTTC.

The chain links TRBV30 to TRBJ1-2; 7 nucleotides match TRBD1. Germline V gene data show CDR1 as GTSNPN and CDR2 as SVGIG (reference sequence). V was pared by 3 bases and J by 4 bases, with 8 bases of the junction left unmatched. There are 14 residues in the CDR3. CDR3 bases: TGTGCCTGGAGCCACAGGGGAGTTGCCTATGGCTACACCTTC. Translated: CAWSHRGVAYGYTF.

V gene TRBV21-1 combines with J gene TRBJ2-2; TRBD1 is taken as the D call from the table, unchecked against the DNA. TRBV21-1 is a pseudogene locus. This CDR3 has 15 amino acids. The CDR3 protein is CAKHNGTGEHGELFF. DNA of the CDR3: TGTGCCAAGCACAACGGGACAGGGGAACACGGGGAGCTGTTTTTT.